Below are 24 T cell receptor beta chains sequenced from a single sample in a study of patients and donors after allogeneic stem cell transplantation. One entry per CDR3 protein, called by TCRdb with MiXCR from the RT-PCR reads. This table has more than 850,000 distinct CDR3 sequences, over 15% appearing once. Sample: blood, either unsorted or a sorted T cell fraction (not recorded which). Every receptor here comes from a human donor who was either an allogeneic HSCT recipient or a stem cell or donor lymphocyte infusion donor (not recorded which). It is not recorded whose cells these are; they may come from a transplant donor.

The chain is built from TRBV5-6 and TRBJ2-5; D gene unclear. V was clipped by 5 bases and J by 1 base, with 15 bases between them. The germline gives CDR1 SGHDT, CDR2 YYEEEE. The CDR3 loop spans 15 amino acids. In DNA form, the CDR3 reads TGTGCCAGCAGGGATATCGGCGTGGGCCAAGAGACCCAGTACTTC. Translated, it gives CASRDIGVGQETQYF. Full variable domain (missing parts from reference TRBV5-6 and TRBJ2-5): DAGVTQSPTHLIKTRGQQVTLRCSPKSGHDTVSWYQQALGQGPQFIFQYYEEEERQRGNFPDRFSGHQFPNYSSELNVNALLLGDSALYLCASRDIGVGQETQYFGPGTRLLVL.

This clonotype showed up just a few times. This chain joins TRBV4-3 and TRBJ2-1; 8 nucleotides match TRBD2. CDR3 length: 15 amino acids. The germline V gene encodes CDR1 LGHNA and CDR2 YSLEER. Trimming at V came to 2 bases and at J to 7 bases, leaving 7 bases not matched to a gene. CDR3 DNA: TGCGCCAGCAGCCAACCCGGGACTAGGCATAATGAGCAGTTCTTC. This sequence encodes CASSQPGTRHNEQFF.

This clonotype was detected a few times. This sequence joins TRBV6-2 or TRBV6-3 and TRBJ2-1, with 8 bases identical to TRBD1. This CDR3 is built from 15 residues. Germline CDR1 reads MNHEY; CDR2 reads SVGEGT. The V gene end was trimmed by 8 bases and the J gene end by 3 bases; junction bases not matched to a gene: 9. The CDR3 sequence is CASHYTGGLYNEQFF. Here the CDR3 DNA reads TGTGCCAGCCACTACACAGGGGGGCTCTACAATGAGCAGTTCTTC.

The chain has TRBV11-1 and TRBJ2-7; 8 bases align to TRBD2. Germline CDR1 SGHAT, CDR2 FQDESV (reference sequence). The CDR3 extends over 14 amino acids. V lost 8 bases and J lost 6; bases outside the gene matches: 12. The CDR3 loop is CASAGGLGTFEQYF. The CDR3 bases are TGTGCCAGCGCTGGGGGACTAGGAACGTTCGAGCAGTACTTC.

This clonotype has at least ten counts. The rearrangement joins TRBV20-1 to TRBJ2-7; 7 bases are a match to TRBD1. J was trimmed by 4 bases and V by 0 bases; bases with no gene match: 9. The CDR3 contains 15 residues. Germline CDR1 and CDR2: DFQATT and SNEGSKA (reference sequence). DNA for the CDR3: TGCAGTGCTAGAGAGGGGCAGGGGGTCCTTTACGAGCAGTACTTC. Its translation: CSAREGQGVLYEQYF.

CDR3 region: CASSLGRTSRRDTQYF. The CDR3 DNA reads TGTGCCAGCAGCCTCGGTCGGACATCGAGGAGAGATACGCAGTATTTT. V gene TRBV6-1 combines with J gene TRBJ2-3; D is perhaps TRBD1 (5 bases). The CDR3 is made up of 16 amino acids. The ends were cut back, 6 bases at V and 5 bases at J, with 21 bases in the middle. Germline V CDR1 and CDR2: MNHNS, SASEGT.

This clonotype was picked up a small number of times. The V call is TRBV10-3, the J call TRBJ2-3; the D gene is possibly TRBD2 (6 bases). Per germline, CDR1 ENHRY and CDR2 SYGVKD. Trimming removed 3 bases from V and 2 bases from J, with 15 bases in between. The CDR3 totals 16 residues. CDR3 coding DNA: TGTGCCATCAGTGACCGCTTGGGGGGTCTCACAGATACGCAGTATTTT. As protein: CAISDRLGGLTDTQYF.

CDR3 nucleotide sequence: TGTGCCAGCAGCCCACAACAGGGGGCGCTTGGAAACACCATATATTTT. It translates to CASSPQQGALGNTIYF. V gene TRBV11-2 combines with J gene TRBJ1-3; 9 nucleotides line up with TRBD1. Trimming removed 5 bases from V and 3 bases from J; junction bases left unmatched: 8. The CDR3 contains 16 residues. Germline loops: CDR1 SGHAT, CDR2 FQNNGV.

This clonotype has a handful of counts. The CDR3 region has the DNA TGTGCCAGCAGCCAAGAGAGGACTAGCGGGGGATCGGGGGCCAACGTCCTGACTTTC. Translating gives CASSQERTSGGSGANVLTF. The V gene is TRBV3-1, the J gene TRBJ2-6; 13 bases are a match to TRBD2. After removal of 0 bases from V and 4 bases from J, the junction contained 6 bases not matched to a gene. CDR3 length: 19 amino acids. Germline values: CDR1 LGHDT, CDR2 YNNKEL (reference sequence).

This clonotype was observed a handful of times. The V gene is TRBV6-1, the J gene TRBJ2-7; 8 positions match TRBD1. Germline CDR1 is MNHNS and CDR2 is SASEGT. The CDR3 spans 14 residues. With 8 bases clipped from V and 2 bases from J, the junction kept 8 bases outside the gene matches. The CDR3 nucleotides read TGTGCCAGCTTGGGACAGGACCAAACCTACGAGCAGTACTTC. It yields the protein CASLGQDQTYEQYF.

In its sample, this clonotype was seen a few times. V is TRBV10-3 and J is TRBJ2-1, with 9 positions matching TRBD2. V shed 7 bases, J shed 1 base, and the junction held 8 bases outside the gene matches. Germline CDR1 is ENHRY and CDR2 is SYGVKD. The CDR3 is 16 amino acids. The CDR3 loop reads CAITSWSGRSYNEQFF. The CDR3 bases are TGTGCCATCACCTCTTGGAGCGGGAGGTCCTACAATGAGCAGTTCTTC.

This clonotype has just a few counts. This chain links TRBV4-3 with TRBJ1-2, with D unresolved. CDR3 length: 14 residues. Germline V lookup: CDR1 LGHNA, CDR2 YSLEER. Trimming took off 1 base at V and 4 bases at J, with 10 bases between the two ends. Here the CDR3 reads CASSQVGRPYGYTF. CDR3 bases: TGCGCCAGCAGCCAAGTCGGCAGACCCTATGGCTACACCTTC.

This clonotype was seen only a few times. The V and J genes are TRBV4-1 and TRBJ2-4; 16 bases agree with TRBD2. The junction had 5 bases not matched to a gene; V was cut back by 4 bases and J by 2 bases. CDR1 MGHRA and CDR2 YSYEKL come from the germline V gene. The CDR3 has 18 amino acids. The CDR3 loop is CASSPGLAGGLTKNIQYF. The DNA for the CDR3 is TGCGCCAGCAGCCCGGGACTAGCGGGGGGGCTAACCAAAAACATTCAGTACTTC.

This clonotype was counted at least ten times. The rearrangement joins TRBV29-1 to TRBJ2-1; D gene uncertain. Germline loops: CDR1 SQVTM, CDR2 ANQGSEA. The CDR3 is 12 residues long. In nucleotides, the CDR3 is TGCGTCGGCAGGAGCTCCTACAATGAGCAGTTCTTC. Amino acid sequence: CVGRSSYNEQFF.

This clonotype appeared a few times. V is TRBV9 and J is TRBJ2-4; a possible D gene is TRBD1 (6 bases). Trimming pared 3 bases from V and 1 base from J, leaving 17 bases between. In germline, CDR1 is SGDLS, CDR2 YYNGEE. The CDR3 length is 17 residues. The CDR3 DNA reads TGTGCCAGCAGCGGCCCTGGGACACCTTCTGCCAAAAACATTCAGTACTTC. Translating it yields CASSGPGTPSAKNIQYF.

This sequence joins TRBV12-3 or TRBV12-4 and TRBJ1-4, with D unclear. CDR3 size: 14 residues. Trimming removed 6 bases at V and 4 bases at J, with 12 bases between. As DNA, the CDR3 is TGTGCCAGCAGGAAAGGACGGAATAATGAAAAACTGTTTTTT. It is translated as CASRKGRNNEKLFF.

This clonotype occurred a few times. This chain joins TRBV20-1 and TRBJ2-2, with D maybe TRBD2 (6 bases). Between the trimmed V and J ends, which lost 0 bases and 0 bases, there was a span of 8 bases. This CDR3 is built from 15 residues. Germline CDR1 DFQATT, CDR2 SNEGSKA (reference sequence). Here the CDR3 reads CSARDPGANTGELFF. The CDR3 DNA reads TGCAGTGCTAGAGATCCGGGGGCGAACACCGGGGAGCTGTTTTTT.

The chain has TRBV25-1 and TRBJ1-5, with 11 nucleotides matching TRBD1. The J segment lost 2 bases and the V segment lost 8 bases, leaving 11 bases of the junction unmatched. CDR3 length equals 17 residues. Germline CDR1 and CDR2: MGHDK and SYGVNS. The DNA for the CDR3 is TGTGCCAGCCAGGGGACAGGGGGAACCTTGGGCAATCAGCCCCAGCATTTT. This gives the protein CASQGTGGTLGNQPQHF.

V usage is TRBV6-1 and J usage is TRBJ2-2; no definite D call. The CDR3 spans 14 residues. With 6 bases removed from V and 7 bases from J, the gap between germline ends came to 15 bases. In germline, CDR1 is MNHNS, CDR2 SASEGT. The chain's CDR3 is CASRRVNEDGELFF. The CDR3 region has the DNA TGTGCCAGCAGGAGAGTGAACGAGGACGGGGAGCTGTTTTTT.

This clonotype showed up just a few times. The chain couples TRBV10-3 to TRBJ2-3, with a tentative D call TRBD2 (5 bases). The CDR3 has 14 amino acids. Trimming cost V 2 bases and J 5 bases, with 11 bases left between them. Germline CDR1 is ENHRY and CDR2 is SYGVKD. CDR3 region: CAISELVGKDTQYF. CDR3 bases: TGTGCCATCAGTGAGCTCGTCGGGAAAGATACGCAGTATTTT.

This sequence joins TRBV7-9 and TRBJ2-1, with D maybe TRBD1 (6 bases). The CDR3 runs to 17 residues. CDR1 and CDR2 from the germline V gene are SEHNR and FQNEAQ (reference sequence). V was shortened by 1 base and J by 2 bases, with 15 bases between the two germline ends. The CDR3 bases are TGTGCCAGCAGCTTAGGGACCTTCAGGGGCACCTACAATGAGCAGTTCTTC. This sequence encodes CASSLGTFRGTYNEQFF.

This clonotype was recorded many times. This chain joins TRBV20-1 and TRBJ1-1, with D perhaps TRBD1 (5 bases). The V gene lost 2 bases and the J gene lost 5 bases, with 12 bases spanning the gap. CDR1 and CDR2 from the germline V gene are DFQATT and SNEGSKA (reference sequence). This CDR3 contains 13 residues. DNA of the CDR3: TGCAGTGCTAGATCGCTCCGGGGGACTGAAGCTTTCTTT. Residues: CSARSLRGTEAFF.

This clonotype was seen a few times. The chain recombines TRBV7-9 with TRBJ1-2; D gene ambiguous. Between the trimmed V and J ends, which lost 0 bases and 0 bases, there was a span of 11 bases. The germline V gene encodes CDR1 SEHNR and CDR2 FQNEAQ (reference sequence). The CDR3 is 16 residues long. CDR3 residues: CASSLAVEGPNYGYTF. CDR3 in DNA: TGTGCCAGCAGCTTAGCCGTCGAGGGTCCTAACTATGGCTACACCTTC.

This chain connects TRBV18 to TRBJ1-1, with 7 bases identical to TRBD1. J gave up 3 bases and V 1 base, and 11 bases lay outside the gene matches. The CDR3 covers 17 residues. Germline V gene data show CDR1 as KGHSH and CDR2 as LQKENI. As DNA, the CDR3 is TGTGCCAGCTCACCACTTGACAGGGAAATAAGTTACACTGAAGCTTTCTTT. Protein product: CASSPLDREISYTEAFF.